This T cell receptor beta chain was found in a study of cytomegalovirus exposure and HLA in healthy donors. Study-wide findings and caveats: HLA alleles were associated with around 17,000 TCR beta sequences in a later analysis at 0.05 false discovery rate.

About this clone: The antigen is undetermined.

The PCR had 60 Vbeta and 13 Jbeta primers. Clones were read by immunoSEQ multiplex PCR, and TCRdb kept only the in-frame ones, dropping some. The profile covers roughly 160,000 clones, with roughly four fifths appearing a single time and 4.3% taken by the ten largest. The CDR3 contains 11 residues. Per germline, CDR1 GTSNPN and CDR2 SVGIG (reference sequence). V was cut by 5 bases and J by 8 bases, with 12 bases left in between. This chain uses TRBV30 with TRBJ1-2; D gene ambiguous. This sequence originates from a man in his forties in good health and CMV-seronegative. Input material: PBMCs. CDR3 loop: CAWVGTVGYTF. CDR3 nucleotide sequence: TGTGCCTGGGTGGGCACAGTGGGCTACACCTTC.